This TCR beta chain comes out of a study of OX40 agonist ivuxolimab in advanced cancers. Study summary: The patients received ivuxolimab by intravenous route every 2 weeks at 0.01 to 10 mg/kg. General study findings and limits: Dose levels from 0.1 to 3.0 mg/kg saw CD4+ and CD8+ blood T cells expand clonally by week 6.

The protocol was immunoSEQ multiplex PCR, while the TCRdb copy is restricted to in-frame clones and leaves out a portion. The repertoire holds about 25,000 clones, with just over 85% as singletons. Germline assignment: CDR1 GTSNPN and CDR2 SVGIG (reference sequence). Trimming cost V 4 bases and J 1 base, with 14 bases left between them. The CDR3 extends over 14 amino acids. For this clone: The target antigen is unknown.

This material consisted of CD4+ or CD8+ T cells sorted from blood, taken in a trial of the OX40 agonist ivuxolimab. The source of this sequence is an adult with an advanced solid tumor such as melanoma, head and neck, liver or kidney cancer. The gene calls are TRBV30 and TRBJ2-7; a possible D gene is TRBD1 (6 bases). The CDR3 region is CAWNSRDKSYEQYF. The CDR3 coding sequence is TGTGCCTGGAACTCCCGGGACAAGTCCTACGAGCAGTACTTC.